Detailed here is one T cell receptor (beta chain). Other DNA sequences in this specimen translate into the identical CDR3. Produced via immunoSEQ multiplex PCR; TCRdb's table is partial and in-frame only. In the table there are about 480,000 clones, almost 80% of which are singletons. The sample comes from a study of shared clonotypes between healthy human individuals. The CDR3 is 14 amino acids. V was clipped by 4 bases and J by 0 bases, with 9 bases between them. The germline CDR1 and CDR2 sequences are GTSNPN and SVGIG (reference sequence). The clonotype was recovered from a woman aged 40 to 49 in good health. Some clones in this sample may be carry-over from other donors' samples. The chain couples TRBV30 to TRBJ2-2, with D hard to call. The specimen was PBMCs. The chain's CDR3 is CAWTAGANTGELFF. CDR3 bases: TGTGCCTGGACCGCAGGCGCGAACACCGGGGAGCTGTTTTTT. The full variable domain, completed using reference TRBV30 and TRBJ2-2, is SQTIHQWPATLVQPVGSPLSLECTVEGTSNPNLYWYRQAAGRGLQLLFYSVGIGQISSEVPQNLSASRPQDRQFILSSKKLLLSDSGFYLCAWTAGANTGELFFGEGSRLTVL.